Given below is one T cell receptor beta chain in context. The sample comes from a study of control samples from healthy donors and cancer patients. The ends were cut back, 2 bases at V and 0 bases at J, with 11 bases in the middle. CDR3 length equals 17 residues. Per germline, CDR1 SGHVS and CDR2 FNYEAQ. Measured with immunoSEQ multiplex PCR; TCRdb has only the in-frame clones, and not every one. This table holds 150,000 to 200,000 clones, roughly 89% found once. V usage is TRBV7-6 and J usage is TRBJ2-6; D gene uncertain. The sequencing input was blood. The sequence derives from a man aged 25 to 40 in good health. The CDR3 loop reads CASSLSPPISGANVLTF. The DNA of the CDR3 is TGTGCCAGCAGCTTATCGCCGCCAATCTCTGGGGCCAACGTCCTGACTTTC.